A selection of T cell receptor beta chains follows, all from one sample in a study of cytomegalovirus exposure and HLA in healthy donors. The protocol was immunoSEQ multiplex PCR, while the TCRdb copy is restricted to in-frame clones and leaves out a portion. This sample has around 130,000 clones, with around 79% found just once. What was sequenced was PBMCs. Source of these receptors: a woman aged 18 to 35 in good health and CMV-seronegative. Both conserved end residues are trimmed from each CDR3. A D gene is named only where the DNA matches it firmly.

j_call v_call d_call cdr3_aa
TRBJ2-3 TRBV6-5 NA ASSPQTGGTDTQY
TRBJ2-7 TRBV19 TRBD1 ASSGTGLLYEQY
TRBJ1-1 TRBV5-6 TRBD1 ASSSDVDRMNTEAF
TRBJ1-5 TRBV2 TRBD1 ASSIRGRGQPQH
TRBJ2-6 TRBV11-2 NA ASSPTGNTHSEANVLT
TRBJ2-2 TRBV4-2 TRBD1 ASSQGGVRGHVGTGELF
TRBJ2-5 TRBV25-1 TRBD1 ASSELGTGVGETQY
TRBJ2-7 TRBV29-1 NA SALNRNSYEQY
TRBJ1-6 TRBV18 NA ASSPQGPYSPLH
TRBJ1-3 TRBV27 NA ASSPAGTYYSTIY
TRBJ1-1 TRBV7-3 NA ASSQQVNTEAF
TRBJ2-2 TRBV7-2 TRBD2 ASSRLAAGELF
TRBJ1-1 TRBV10-1 TRBD1 ASSGDRPNTEAF